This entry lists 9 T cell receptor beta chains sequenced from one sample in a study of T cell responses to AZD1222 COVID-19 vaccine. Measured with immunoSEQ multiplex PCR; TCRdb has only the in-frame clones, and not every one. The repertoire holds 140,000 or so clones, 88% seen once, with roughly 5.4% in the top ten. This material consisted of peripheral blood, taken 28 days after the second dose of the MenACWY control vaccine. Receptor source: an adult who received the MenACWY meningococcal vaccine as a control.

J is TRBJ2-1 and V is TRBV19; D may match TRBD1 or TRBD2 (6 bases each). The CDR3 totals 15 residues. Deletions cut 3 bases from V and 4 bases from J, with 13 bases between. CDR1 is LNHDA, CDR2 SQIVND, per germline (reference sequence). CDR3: CASSIDQGTYNEQFF. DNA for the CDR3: TGTGCCAGTAGTATTGATCAGGGGACTTACAATGAGCAGTTCTTC.

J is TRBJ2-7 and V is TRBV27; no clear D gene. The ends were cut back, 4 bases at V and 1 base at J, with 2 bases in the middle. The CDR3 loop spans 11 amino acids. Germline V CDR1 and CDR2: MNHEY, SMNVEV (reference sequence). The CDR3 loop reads CASSSSYEQYF. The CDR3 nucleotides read TGTGCCAGCAGTTCTTCCTACGAGCAGTACTTC.

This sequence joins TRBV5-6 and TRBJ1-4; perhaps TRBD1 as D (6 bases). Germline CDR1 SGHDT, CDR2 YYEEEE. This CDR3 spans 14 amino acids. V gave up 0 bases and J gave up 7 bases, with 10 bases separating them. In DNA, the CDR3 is TGTGCCAGCAGCTTGGGCGAAGGGGGTGAAAAACTGTTTTTT. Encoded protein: CASSLGEGGEKLFF. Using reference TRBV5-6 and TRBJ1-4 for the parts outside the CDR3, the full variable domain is DAGVTQSPTHLIKTRGQQVTLRCSPKSGHDTVSWYQQALGQGPQFIFQYYEEEERQRGNFPDRFSGHQFPNYSSELNVNALLLGDSALYLCASSLGEGGEKLFFGSGTQLSVL.

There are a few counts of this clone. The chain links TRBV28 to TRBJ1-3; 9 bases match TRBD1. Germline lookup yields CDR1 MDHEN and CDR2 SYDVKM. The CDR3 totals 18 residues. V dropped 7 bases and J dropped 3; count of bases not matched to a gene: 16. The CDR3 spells CASIQISLDRGGGNTIYF. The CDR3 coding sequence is TGTGCCAGCATTCAAATCTCGTTGGACAGGGGAGGTGGAAACACCATATATTTT.

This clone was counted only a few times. In DNA, the CDR3 is TGTGCCTGGACCGGACTTTTCTCCTACAATGAGCAGTTCTTC. Translated: CAWTGLFSYNEQFF. The V gene is TRBV30, the J gene TRBJ2-1; D possibly corresponds to TRBD2 (5 bases). V was cut by 4 bases and J by 0 bases, with 10 bases left in between. CDR1 and CDR2 from the germline V gene are GTSNPN and SVGIG (reference sequence). This CDR3 has 14 residues. Full variable domain (missing parts from reference TRBV30 and TRBJ2-1): SQTIHQWPATLVQPVGSPLSLECTVEGTSNPNLYWYRQAAGRGLQLLFYSVGIGQISSEVPQNLSASRPQDRQFILSSKKLLLSDSGFYLCAWTGLFSYNEQFFGPGTRLTVL.

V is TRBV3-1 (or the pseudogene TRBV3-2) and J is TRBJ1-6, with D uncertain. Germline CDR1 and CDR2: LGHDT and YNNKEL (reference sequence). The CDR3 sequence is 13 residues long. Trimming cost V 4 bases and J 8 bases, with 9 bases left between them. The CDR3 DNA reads TGTGCCAGCAGCCCCCCACGGGATTCACCCCTCCACTTT. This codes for CASSPPRDSPLHF.

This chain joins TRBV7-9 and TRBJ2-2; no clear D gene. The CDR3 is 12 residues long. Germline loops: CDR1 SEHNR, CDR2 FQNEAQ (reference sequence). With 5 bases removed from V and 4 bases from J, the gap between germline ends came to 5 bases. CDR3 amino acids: CASSPRTGELFF. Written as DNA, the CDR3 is TGTGCCAGCAGCCCACGCACCGGGGAGCTGTTTTTT.

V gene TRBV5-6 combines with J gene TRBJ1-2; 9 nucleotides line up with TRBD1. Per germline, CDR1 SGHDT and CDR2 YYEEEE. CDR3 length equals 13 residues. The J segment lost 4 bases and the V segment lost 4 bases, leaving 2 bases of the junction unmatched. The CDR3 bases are TGTGCCAGCAGCATGGACAGGGGCTATGGCTACACCTTC. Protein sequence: CASSMDRGYGYTF.

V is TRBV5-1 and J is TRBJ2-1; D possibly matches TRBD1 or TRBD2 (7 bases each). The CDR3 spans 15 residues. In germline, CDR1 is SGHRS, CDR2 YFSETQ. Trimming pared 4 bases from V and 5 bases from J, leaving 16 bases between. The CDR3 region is CASSAGRGRNNEQFF. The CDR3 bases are TGCGCCAGCAGCGCGGGGAGGGGGCGAAACAATGAGCAGTTCTTC.